The 21 T cell receptor beta chains given below trace back to one sample, sequenced in a study of OX40 agonist ivuxolimab in advanced cancers. TCRdb's copy holds only in-frame clones and misses some; the assay was immunoSEQ multiplex PCR. The repertoire consists of some 48,000 clones, with less than 85% occurring once and the leading ten covering 1.5% to 2%. Specimen: CD4+ or CD8+ T cells sorted from blood, collected in a trial of the OX40 agonist ivuxolimab. The receptors shown here come from an adult with an advanced solid tumor such as melanoma, head and neck, liver or kidney cancer.

This clone is a singleton in its sample. The chain has TRBV30 and TRBJ1-2; D is perhaps TRBD1 (5 bases). This CDR3 has 14 amino acids. Deletions cut 6 bases from V and 8 bases from J, with 22 bases between. The V gene's germline CDR1 is GTSNPN and CDR2 SVGIG (reference sequence). The CDR3 coding sequence is TGTGCCTGTTTTGAGCCTGGGACGGTGAGAGGCTACACCTTC. This codes for CACFEPGTVRGYTF.

This clone has a single count. The V gene is TRBV7-3, the J gene TRBJ1-2, with D unresolved. The germline CDR1 and CDR2 sequences are SGHTA and FQGTGA. V lost 5 bases to trimming and J lost 8 bases, with 18 bases between them. The CDR3 length is 14 residues. CDR3 coding DNA: TGTGCCAGCAGCACCTCCCCGGGTCTTGGGGGCTACACCTTC. Translating gives CASSTSPGLGGYTF.

This clone occurred a few times. The genes are TRBV23-1 and TRBJ1-1; D remains unclear. TRBV23-1 is designated an ORF whose function remains uncertain. Trimming cost V 2 bases and J 4 bases, with 2 bases left between them. This CDR3 has 11 residues. The CDR3 is CASSQTTEAFF. In DNA form, the CDR3 reads TGCGCCAGCAGTCAAACCACTGAAGCTTTCTTT.

The gene calls are TRBV6-5 and TRBJ2-3; 10 bases map to TRBD2. The CDR3 length is 15 residues. CDR1 and CDR2 from the germline V gene are MNHEY and SVGAGI. Trimming cost V 8 bases and J 1 base; bases outside gene matches: 6. The CDR3, as DNA: TGTGCCAGCGGTCTAGCGGGGGCCGGCACAGATACGCAGTATTTT. Translated, it gives CASGLAGAGTDTQYF.

The J gene is TRBJ1-2, the V gene TRBV28; D is undetermined. This CDR3 is 14 amino acids long. In germline, CDR1 is MDHEN, CDR2 SYDVKM. V dropped 6 bases and J dropped 0 bases, with 11 bases sitting between them. The CDR3 bases are TGTGCCAGCAGGGTGGGTACGACTAACTATGGCTACACCTTC. Its protein is CASRVGTTNYGYTF.

The chain employs TRBV7-9 and TRBJ1-5, with a tentative D call TRBD1 (6 bases). The V and J ends lost 1 base and 8 bases respectively, with 12 bases between them. CDR3 length: 14 amino acids. Looked up from germline, CDR1 is SEHNR and CDR2 is FQNEAQ (reference sequence). Here the CDR3 reads CASSLGEGGEPQHF. CDR3 coding DNA: TGTGCCAGCAGCTTAGGTGAGGGGGGGGAGCCCCAGCATTTT.

V and J are TRBV5-1 and TRBJ2-2, with D hard to call. With 0 bases removed from V and 5 bases from J, the gap between germline ends came to 11 bases. The CDR3 is made up of 15 amino acids. CDR1 and CDR2 (germline): SGHRS, YFSETQ. The CDR3 loop is CASSLVIGLTGELFF. CDR3 nucleotides: TGCGCCAGCAGCTTGGTTATTGGGTTGACCGGGGAGCTGTTTTTT.

This clone occurred a few times. The chain is built from TRBV28 and TRBJ2-7; D is perhaps TRBD1 (7 bases). CDR3 length equals 14 residues. Germline assignment: CDR1 MDHEN and CDR2 SYDVKM. V shed 6 bases and J shed 1 base, with 13 bases lying between them. CDR3 DNA: TGTGCCAGCAGGTGGGCAGGGGGGTCCTACGAGCAGTACTTC. It yields the protein CASRWAGGSYEQYF.

The rearrangement links TRBV15 to TRBJ2-2; D gene unclear. CDR1 and CDR2 from the germline V gene are LNHNV and YYDKDF (reference sequence). CDR3 length: 15 residues. Trimming removed 5 bases at V and 7 bases at J, with 17 bases between. The CDR3 DNA follows: TGTGCCACCAGCCCCGCCGGGCCTGGTGACGGGGAGCTGTTTTTT. Translation gives CATSPAGPGDGELFF.

Details on this clone: One end of the junction varies from germline; a read error may be responsible. CDR3 in amino acids: CASSQPRGSTDAQYF. The CDR3 DNA reads as TGTGCCAGCAGCCAACCGAGGGGGAGCACAGATGCGCAGTATTTT. This chain links TRBV7-9 with TRBJ2-3; D may be TRBD1 (6 bases). The CDR3 runs 15 residues. CDR1 is SEHNR, CDR2 FQNEAQ, per germline (reference sequence).

This clone showed up just once. The chain links TRBV29-1 to TRBJ1-2, with no clear D. The V end lost 6 bases, the J end lost 1 base, and 9 bases lay between the germline ends. This CDR3 is 12 amino acids long. Germline values: CDR1 SQVTM, CDR2 ANQGSEA. The CDR3 loop reads CSVARSNYGYTF. Written as DNA, the CDR3 is TGCAGCGTCGCAAGGAGTAACTATGGCTACACCTTC. Using reference TRBV29-1 and TRBJ1-2 for the parts outside the CDR3, the full variable domain is SAVISQKPSRDICQRGTSLTIQCQVDSQVTMMFWYRQQPGQSLTLIATANQGSEATYESGFVIDKFPISRPNLTFSTLTVSNMSPEDSSIYLCSVARSNYGYTFGSGTRLTVV.

The CDR3 loop reads CASRGSGGPMGELFF. CDR3 in DNA: TGTGCCAGCAGAGGTAGCGGGGGGCCAATGGGGGAGCTGTTTTTT. The V gene is TRBV7-2, the J gene TRBJ2-2; 10 bases fit TRBD2. V was pared by 6 bases and J by 8 bases, with 9 bases of the junction left unmatched. The CDR3 contains 15 residues. Germline CDR1 is SGHTA and CDR2 is FQGNSA.

V gene TRBV19 combines with J gene TRBJ2-3, with 7 bases aligning to TRBD1. There are 14 residues in the CDR3. Germline V gene data show CDR1 as LNHDA and CDR2 as SQIVND (reference sequence). Trimming removed 9 bases from V and 8 bases from J; junction bases left unmatched: 14. The CDR3 sequence is CASASTGNSGTQYF. In DNA form, the CDR3 reads TGTGCCAGCGCCTCGACAGGGAACAGCGGTACGCAGTATTTT.

This chain connects TRBV7-3 to TRBJ2-5, with 9 nucleotides matching TRBD1. From germline, CDR1 is SGHTA and CDR2 FQGTGA. This CDR3 has 15 residues. J gave up 4 bases and V 7 bases, and 10 bases lay outside the gene matches. This CDR3 reads CASTRDRELRETQYF. DNA for the CDR3: TGTGCCAGCACCCGGGACAGGGAGTTGCGAGAGACCCAGTACTTC. Together with reference TRBV7-3 and TRBJ2-5, the CDR3 gives the full variable domain: GAGVSQTPSNKVTEKGKYVELRCDPISGHTALYWYRQSLGQGPEFLIYFQGTGAADDSGLPNDRFFAVRPEGSVSTLKIQRTERGDSAVYLCASTRDRELRETQYFGPGTRLLVL.

Details on this clone: Germline is not matched at one junction end, which may reflect a read error. The V call is TRBV30, the J call TRBJ1-5; 7 bases fit TRBD1. CDR3 length equals 19 residues. Germline V gene sequence: CDR1 GTSNPN, CDR2 SVGIG (reference sequence). CDR3 bases: TGTGCCTGGACAAACCCTCGGGACAGTCCCCAGGGGGGCAACCAGCCCCAGCATTTT. Its protein product is CAWTNPRDSPQGGNQPQHF. Variable domain in full (rest from reference TRBV30 and TRBJ1-5): SQTIHQWPATLVQPVGSPLSLECTVEGTSNPNLYWYRQAAGRGLQLLFYSVGIGQISSEVPQNLSASRPQDRQFILSSKKLLLSDSGFYLCAWTNPRDSPQGGNQPQHFGDGTRLSIL.

CDR3 in amino acids: CASTLGGTEQYF. DNA of the CDR3: TGTGCCAGCACTCTCGGGGGGACCGAGCAGTACTTC. V and J are TRBV6-6 and TRBJ2-7; the match to TRBD2 covers 7 bases. The CDR3 runs 12 residues. The germline CDR1 and CDR2 sequences are MNHNY and SVGAGI (reference sequence). The V segment lost 7 bases and the J segment 6 bases; nucleotides outside the gene matches: 6.

The chain is built from TRBV13 and TRBJ1-2; 7 bases match TRBD1. Germline V gene sequence: CDR1 PRHDT, CDR2 FYEKMQ (reference sequence). Trimming removed 5 bases from V and 5 bases from J; junction bases left unmatched: 8. This CDR3 region has 14 residues. CDR3 residues: CASSPYDRVYGYTF. The CDR3 nucleotides read TGTGCCAGCAGCCCCTACGACAGGGTGTATGGCTACACCTTC.

V is TRBV7-9 and J is TRBJ2-7; possibly TRBD1 for D (5 bases). V lost 5 bases and J 7 bases, leaving 12 bases between the germline ends. This CDR3 is 12 amino acids long. Germline CDR1 is SEHNR and CDR2 is FQNEAQ (reference sequence). CDR3 bases: TGTGCCAGCAGCCGAGGAGCAGGGGAGCAGTACTTC. This codes for CASSRGAGEQYF.

Concerning this clone: Mismatch with germline at one junction end may stem from a read error. The rearrangement links TRBV6-1 to TRBJ2-2, with TRBD1 identical over 9 bases. The CDR3 totals 16 residues. Germline loops: CDR1 MNHNS, CDR2 SASEGT. CDR3 residues: CATSDPGTGTTGELFF. CDR3 sequence (DNA): TGTGCCACCAGTGACCCCGGGACAGGGACCACCGGGGAGCTGTTTTTT.

V gene TRBV18 combines with J gene TRBJ2-7; D is unclear. V lost 0 bases, J lost 5 bases, and 8 bases lay in between. The CDR3 is 13 residues long. CDR1 is KGHSH, CDR2 LQKENI, per germline. DNA for the CDR3: TGTGCCAGCTCACCACCGGGAATGGACGAGCAGTACTTC. Translating it yields CASSPPGMDEQYF.

J is TRBJ1-6 and V is TRBV30, with 7 bases matching TRBD1. The germline gives CDR1 GTSNPN, CDR2 SVGIG (reference sequence). V was pared by 5 bases and J by 6 bases, with 1 base of the junction left unmatched. CDR3 length: 12 amino acids. CDR3 sequence (DNA): TGTGCCTGGGGGGACAGTAATTCACCCCTCCACTTT. Protein sequence: CAWGDSNSPLHF.